Below, 14 T cell receptor beta chains from the same sample are listed, as sequenced in a study of cytomegalovirus exposure and HLA in healthy donors (dated by TCRdb to 2016 to 2017). To prepare the library, the immunoSEQ multiplex PCR assay was applied. The multiplex PCR relied on a mix of 60 forward primers for TCR Vbeta segments and 13 reverse primers for TCR Jbeta segments. This is the immuneACCESS table as TCRdb keeps it, with only in-frame sequences that have V and J called. A part of the clones is gone; compared with another copy, unresolved V genes explain less than half, and the rest is unexplained. The sample table holds around 200,000 clones, of which approximately 80% were seen once. The ten most abundant clones make up 1.7% of the sample. Sample: PBMCs. The receptor set was obtained from a man between 50 and 59 years old in good health and CMV-seronegative.

The chain has TRBV18 and TRBJ1-2; no clear D. Trimming shortened V by 2 bases and J by 5 bases, and 9 bases separated the two germline ends. This CDR3 is built from 13 residues. Per germline, CDR1 KGHSH and CDR2 LQKENI. CDR3 DNA: TGTGCCAGCTCACCAACAGTGGCGTATGGCTACACCTTC. It translates to CASSPTVAYGYTF.

In nucleotides, the CDR3 is TGTGCCAGCAGTGGTCCGACAGGGACTAATTCACCCCTCCACTTT. Protein: CASSGPTGTNSPLHF. V gene TRBV6-1 combines with J gene TRBJ1-6; the match to TRBD1 covers 7 bases. The CDR3 is 15 residues long. In germline, CDR1 is MNHNS, CDR2 SASEGT. The V gene end was trimmed by 4 bases and the J gene end by 6 bases; junction bases not matched to a gene: 6.

The chain couples TRBV5-1 to TRBJ2-7; 7 bases match TRBD1. Germline V lookup: CDR1 SGHRS, CDR2 YFSETQ. Unmatched junction bases numbered 3, after V lost 2 bases and J lost 1 base. The CDR3 is 14 residues long. DNA of the CDR3: TGCGCCAGCAGCTTTGGCAGGGGGTCCTACGAGCAGTACTTC. Its protein is CASSFGRGSYEQYF.

The V call is TRBV6-6, the J call TRBJ2-3; TRBD2 is a possible D gene (6 bases). Germline V gene lookup returns CDR1 MNHNY and CDR2 SVGAGI (reference sequence). CDR3 length equals 14 residues. V was cut by 8 bases and J by 2 bases, with 14 bases left in between. CDR3 protein: CASQMGGPTDTQYF. CDR3 sequence (DNA): TGTGCCAGCCAGATGGGGGGACCCACAGATACGCAGTATTTT.

The chain combines TRBV28 with TRBJ2-7, with 9 bases lining up with TRBD1. J gave up 5 bases and V 5 bases, and 13 bases lay outside the gene matches. The CDR3 has 16 amino acids. Germline V gives CDR1 MDHEN, CDR2 SYDVKM. The CDR3 spells CASSTEPGQGRHEQYF. The DNA of the CDR3 is TGTGCCAGCAGTACTGAACCGGGACAGGGTCGCCACGAGCAGTACTTC.

The chain has TRBV28 and TRBJ1-2, with D possibly TRBD1 on 5 matching bases. The CDR3 length is 14 residues. The V end lost 5 bases, the J end lost 0 bases, and 10 bases lay between the germline ends. Germline V gene lookup returns CDR1 MDHEN and CDR2 SYDVKM. The CDR3 is CASSGHLANYGYTF. The CDR3 nucleotides read TGTGCCAGCAGTGGACATTTAGCTAACTATGGCTACACCTTC.

V gene TRBV29-1 combines with J gene TRBJ2-3; 9 bases map to TRBD2. Germline V CDR1 and CDR2: SQVTM, ANQGSEA. The length of the CDR3 is 14 residues. The CDR3 DNA follows: TGCAATGGAACTAGCGGGCCGGGGGCAGATACGCAGTATTTT. Protein sequence: CNGTSGPGADTQYF.

This clone was counted a few times. This rearrangement joins TRBV27 to TRBJ2-5; 11 nucleotides line up with TRBD2. The closer fit of TRBJ2-7 to the DNA end suggests the J call may be wrong. The germline V gene encodes CDR1 MNHEY and CDR2 SMNVEV (reference sequence). This CDR3 contains 14 residues. CDR3 amino acids: CASSRLAGPYEQYF. CDR3 DNA sequence: TGTGCCAGCAGTAGACTAGCGGGACCCTACGAGCAGTACTTC.

This chain uses TRBV19 with TRBJ2-1; D remains unclear. The germline V gene encodes CDR1 LNHDA and CDR2 SQIVND (reference sequence). The CDR3 spans 14 residues. The V and J ends lost 11 bases and 0 bases respectively, with 14 bases between them. The CDR3 loop is CASKQWFSYNEQFF. The CDR3 coding sequence is TGTGCCTCCAAACAGTGGTTCTCCTACAATGAGCAGTTCTTC.

The chain uses TRBV27 and TRBJ2-7; 10 bases are shared with TRBD2. This CDR3 has 14 residues. Germline CDR1 MNHEY, CDR2 SMNVEV (reference sequence). J lost 2 bases, V lost 5 bases, and 3 bases had no gene match. Here the CDR3 reads CASSPAGGPYEQYF. The DNA of the CDR3 is TGTGCCAGCAGTCCAGCGGGAGGGCCCTACGAGCAGTACTTC.

Comment on this clone: The sample holds other DNA sequences that translate to the same CDR3. The genes are TRBV27 and TRBJ2-2; maybe TRBD2 (5 bases). The CDR3 runs 14 residues. CDR1 is MNHEY and CDR2 is SMNVEV in the germline V gene (reference sequence). Trimming cost V 0 bases and J 4 bases, with 6 bases left between them. CDR3 sequence reads: CASSLSSGTGELFF. CDR3 nucleotide sequence: TGTGCCAGCAGTTTATCCAGCGGCACCGGGGAGCTGTTTTTT.

The rearrangement joins TRBV23-1 to TRBJ2-3, with 8 bases that match TRBD1. TRBV23-1 is identified as an open reading frame with a role that is uncertain. The CDR3 loop spans 14 amino acids. The V and J ends lost 7 bases and 4 bases, in that order; junction bases with no gene match: 7. CDR3 sequence: CASTYDRGSDTQYF. CDR3 bases: TGCGCCAGCACCTACGACAGGGGCTCAGATACGCAGTATTTT.

The V gene is TRBV7-9, the J gene TRBJ2-7; TRBD1 aligns across 12 bases. The germline gives CDR1 SEHNR, CDR2 FQNEAQ (reference sequence). The CDR3 sequence is 14 residues long. Germline trimming cut 5 bases from V and 3 bases from J; bases unmatched to any gene: 2. The CDR3 coding sequence is TGTGCCAGCAGCGGGACAGGGGGCCTCTACGAGCAGTACTTC. Amino acid sequence: CASSGTGGLYEQYF.

The chain recombines TRBV28 with TRBJ2-1; D unclear. The V end was cut by 10 bases, the J end by 7 bases, with 8 bases between. The CDR3 runs 10 residues. Per germline, CDR1 MDHEN and CDR2 SYDVKM. The CDR3 loop is CATYYNEQFF. The CDR3 DNA is TGTGCCACCTACTATAATGAGCAGTTCTTC.